These T cell receptor beta chains were read from a single sample in a study of T cell responses to AZD1222 COVID-19 vaccine. Data came from immunoSEQ multiplex PCR; TCRdb stores just in-frame clones and leaves some out. The sample shows about 120,000 clones, roughly 91% of them seen only once. The specimen comprised peripheral blood, sampled 28 days after the second AZD1222 dose. The source of these receptors is an adult who received the AZD1222 COVID-19 vaccine. The CDR3 runs from the conserved cysteine through the conserved F or W. Each record gives: V gene, clone size, D gene, J gene, CDR3 DNA, CDR3 protein. A D gene is named only where the DNA matches it firmly. The listing skips clone size in some rows; elsewhere it reads once, few, many or a size class.

TRBV19	.	TRBD1	TRBJ1-6	TGTGCCAGTAGCGTACAGGGGGTGAGAAATTCACCCCTCCACTTT	CASSVQGVRNSPLHF
TRBV4-1	.	TRBD2	TRBJ2-5	TGCGCCAGCAGCCAAAGCGGGGGAGATTATAAGCAAGAGACCCAGTACTTC	CASSQSGGDYKQETQYF
TRBV3-1/TRBV3-2	.	.	TRBJ1-6	TGTGCCAGCAGCCAAAATTCACCCCTCCACTTT	CASSQNSPLHF
TRBV12-3/TRBV12-4	.	.	TRBJ1-5	TGTGCCAGCAGTTTCTTGTTGGCTCAGCCCCAGCATTTT	CASSFLLAQPQHF
TRBV4-1	.	.	TRBJ2-1	TGCGCCAGCAGCCAAGATCCGGGCGGAATTATCAGCGGGCAGTTCTTC	CASSQDPGGIISGQFF
TRBV10-3	.	TRBD1	TRBJ2-3	TGTGCCACCAACAGGGGAAGCACAGATACGCAGTATTTT	CATNRGSTDTQYF
TRBV6-6	once	.	TRBJ1-1	TGTGCCAGCAGTTACTCGAGTGGGGGGAACACTGAAGCTTTCTTT	CASSYSSGGNTEAFF
TRBV5-4	.	.	TRBJ1-3	TGTGCCAGCAGCTTGTTGCCCCGCCAAACAGGGAGCTCTGGAAACACCATATATTTT	CASSLLPRQTGSSGNTIYF
TRBV5-4	.	.	TRBJ2-6	TGTGCCAGCAGCTCCGGCGGAGGGGCCAACTCTGGGGCCAACGTCCTGACTTTC	CASSSGGGANSGANVLTF
TRBV11-2	.	.	TRBJ2-2	TGTGCCAGCAGCTTAGGGGGGTTCCTGACCGGGGAGCTGTTTTTT	CASSLGGFLTGELFF
TRBV5-1	.	.	TRBJ1-6	TGCGCCAGCAGCTTGGAGGGGGGGGATTCACCCCTCCACTTT	CASSLEGGDSPLHF
TRBV12-5	.	TRBD1	TRBJ1-1	TGTGCTAGTGGTTTGGACAGGGGGGGCACTGAAGCTTTCTTT	CASGLDRGGTEAFF
TRBV7-2	.	.	TRBJ1-5	TGTGCCAGCAGCTTAGGGGATGTCAATCAGCCCCAGCATTTT	CASSLGDVNQPQHF
TRBV6-5	.	TRBD1	TRBJ1-2	TGTGCCAGCAGTTCCCAGGGGGCGGGCAGCTATGGCTACACCTTC	CASSSQGAGSYGYTF
TRBV10-3	.	TRBD1	TRBJ1-1	TGTGCCATCAGTGAAGGACAGGGGTACACTGAAGCTTTCTTT	CAISEGQGYTEAFF
TRBV7-9	.	.	TRBJ1-4	TGTGCCAGCAGCTCCGGACTAGGATGGAGGCTGTTTTTT	CASSSGLGWRLFF
TRBV3-1/TRBV3-2	.	TRBD1	TRBJ1-3	TGTGCCAGCAGCCACGGAAAAGGACAGGGCGCTGGAAACACCATATATTTT	CASSHGKGQGAGNTIYF
TRBV7-7	.	.	TRBJ2-1	TGTGCTAGCAGCTTAGGGCGGGCCTCCTACAATGAGCAGTTCTTC	CASSLGRASYNEQFF
TRBV20-1	.	.	TRBJ2-3	TGCAGTGCAGGGGCATGGGATACGCAGTATTTT	CSAGAWDTQYF
TRBV20-1	.	.	TRBJ2-3	TGCAGTGCGTACCCTCCCGATACGCAGTATTTT	CSAYPPDTQYF
TRBV6-2/TRBV6-3	.	.	TRBJ1-2	TGTGCCAGCAGTACGGACCGGGGCTATGGCTACACCTTC	CASSTDRGYGYTF
TRBV7-2	.	.	TRBJ2-5	TGTGCCAGCAGCTTAGACAGGGTGGGGACCCAGTACTTC	CASSLDRVGTQYF
TRBV4-3	.	.	TRBJ1-5	TGCGCCAGCAGCCAAGATATTGCAGGGGAACAGCCCCAGCATTTT	CASSQDIAGEQPQHF
TRBV7-9	.	.	TRBJ2-1	TGTGCCAGCAGCGGATCAAGCTCCTACAATGAGCAGTTCTTC	CASSGSSSYNEQFF
TRBV6-2/TRBV6-3	.	.	TRBJ1-1	TGTGCCAGCAGTTACGCAGACACTGAAGCTTTCTTT	CASSYADTEAFF
TRBV4-3	.	TRBD1	TRBJ1-1	TGCGCCAGCAGCCAAGATCGGAGCAGCACAGGGGGCAGGAGCACTGAAGCTTTCTTT	CASSQDRSSTGGRSTEAFF
TRBV7-2	.	.	TRBJ1-4	TGTGCCAGCAGCCCCCTCGTTGCAACTAATGAAAAACTGTTTTTT	CASSPLVATNEKLFF
TRBV6-2/TRBV6-3	.	.	TRBJ1-5	TGTGCCAGCAGTAGACTCGGGGATGATGAGTGGCCCCAGCATTTT	CASSRLGDDEWPQHF
TRBV6-1	.	.	TRBJ1-3	TGTGCCAGCAGTGAATTTGGGTTGACGGGAAACACCATATATTTT	CASSEFGLTGNTIYF
TRBV29-1	.	.	TRBJ2-2	TGCAGCGTACTAGCTATTGGTAGCGGGGAGCTGTTTTTT	CSVLAIGSGELFF
TRBV24-1	.	.	TRBJ1-3	TGTGCCACCAGTGATTTGAGGGGTATTGGAAACACCATATATTTT	CATSDLRGIGNTIYF
TRBV9	.	.	TRBJ1-1	TGTGCCAGCAGCCCCCAAGGGCTGAACACTGAAGCTTTCTTT	CASSPQGLNTEAFF
TRBV19	.	TRBD1	TRBJ2-7	TGTGCCAGTAGTCATGGGACAGGGTACTACGAGCAGTACTTC	CASSHGTGYYEQYF